This passage covers 14 T cell receptor beta chains from one sample sequenced in a study of T cell responses to AZD1222 COVID-19 vaccine (dated by TCRdb to about 2021). The time point label for this specimen denotes: about 28 days (+/-7) after the second vaccine dose. Library preparation was by the immunoSEQ multiplex PCR assay. Not all clones reach the TCRdb copy of this immuneACCESS table, which keeps in-frame sequences only. Checked studies attribute under half of the gap to unresolved V genes and leave the rest unexplained. The table for this sample lists around 150,000 clones; about 89% of them were counted only once. The ten largest clones represent more than 0.9% of the sample. Here the sequenced sample was peripheral blood, taken 28 days after the second AZD1222 dose. The source of these receptors is an adult who received the AZD1222 COVID-19 vaccine.

The V call is TRBV3-1 (or the pseudogene TRBV3-2), the J call TRBJ1-1; D not certain. The CDR3 has 11 residues. The germline CDR1 and CDR2 sequences are LGHDT and YNNKEL (reference sequence). Trimming removed 4 bases at V and 6 bases at J, with 6 bases between. The CDR3 protein is CASSLGSEAFF. For the CDR3, the DNA is TGTGCCAGCAGCCTGGGTTCTGAAGCTTTCTTT.

The chain joins TRBV27 to TRBJ1-2; 11 positions match TRBD1. The CDR3 is 14 residues long. With 4 bases clipped from V and 4 bases from J, the junction kept 2 bases outside the gene matches. Germline V gene lookup returns CDR1 MNHEY and CDR2 SMNVEV (reference sequence). CDR3 in DNA: TGTGCCAGCAGTTCCGGGACAGGGGGCTATGGCTACACCTTC. This gives the protein CASSSGTGGYGYTF.

CDR3: CASSPGPSVQETQYF. CDR3 bases: TGCGCCAGCAGCCCGGGTCCGTCGGTCCAAGAGACCCAGTACTTC. This chain links TRBV5-1 with TRBJ2-5; D gene unclear. The CDR3 runs to 15 residues. The V and J ends lost 4 bases and 1 base respectively, with 14 bases between them. Germline CDR1 and CDR2: SGHRS and YFSETQ.

This sequence joins TRBV19 and TRBJ1-6; D is ambiguous. CDR3 size: 15 residues. Per the germline V gene, CDR1 is LNHDA and CDR2 is SQIVND (reference sequence). V gave up 6 bases and J gave up 7 bases, with 16 bases separating them. DNA for the CDR3: TGTGCCAGTAGGATGGGAGGGATAAGGAATTCACCCCTCCACTTT. Translated: CASRMGGIRNSPLHF.

CDR3 sequence (DNA): TGCGCCAGCAGCCCAAGGACAGGGACCAATGAGCAGTTCTTC. It encodes CASSPRTGTNEQFF. The genes are TRBV5-1 and TRBJ2-1; TRBD1 agrees at 8 bases. Germline values: CDR1 SGHRS, CDR2 YFSETQ. The J segment lost 6 bases and the V segment lost 4 bases, leaving 6 bases of the junction unmatched. CDR3 length: 14 amino acids.

The V call is TRBV1, the J call TRBJ1-1; TRBD1 is the table's D call, not checked against the DNA. TRBV1 is shown as a pseudogene. This CDR3 comprises 14 residues. CDR3 nucleotide sequence: TGCACCAGCAGTTCTCCAGCAGGGTTTACTGAAGCTTTCTTT. Encoded protein: CTSSSPAGFTEAFF.

CDR3 sequence: CASSRGWGNQPQHF. The CDR3 DNA is TGTGCCAGCAGTAGGGGTTGGGGAAATCAGCCCCAGCATTTT. The rearrangement uses TRBV6-5 and TRBJ1-5; weak D call: TRBD1 (5 bases). Germline lookup yields CDR1 MNHEY and CDR2 SVGAGI. The V and J ends lost 5 bases and 4 bases respectively, with 12 bases between them. The CDR3 is made up of 14 amino acids.

This clone was observed once. The chain carries TRBV18 and TRBJ1-4; D is unresolved. The ends were cut back, 0 bases at V and 7 bases at J, with 6 bases in the middle. Germline V gene lookup returns CDR1 KGHSH and CDR2 LQKENI. This CDR3 is built from 13 residues. CDR3 sequence reads: CASSPPSSEKLFF. In DNA form, the CDR3 reads TGTGCCAGCTCACCACCGTCAAGTGAAAAACTGTTTTTT.

This chain joins TRBV2 and TRBJ1-1; no clear D. The V end was cut by 6 bases, the J end by 3 bases, with 17 bases between. CDR1 is SNHLY, CDR2 FYNNEI, per germline. The CDR3 extends over 15 amino acids. The CDR3 here is CASREQQSIYTEAFF. CDR3 DNA sequence: TGTGCCAGCAGGGAACAGCAAAGCATCTACACTGAAGCTTTCTTT. Full variable domain (remainder filled in from reference TRBV2 and TRBJ1-1): EPEVTQTPSHQVTQMGQEVILRCVPISNHLYFYWYRQILGQKVEFLVSFYNNEISEKSEIFDDQFSVERPDGSNFTLKIRSTKLEDSAMYFCASREQQSIYTEAFFGQGTRLTVV.

The DNA for the CDR3 is TGTGCCAGCAGCTCGCAGGGGAAAGGCTACACCTTC. Encoded protein: CASSSQGKGYTF. The V and J genes are TRBV5-6 and TRBJ1-2; D possibly corresponds to TRBD1 (6 bases). V lost 3 bases and J lost 8, with 11 bases in between. The CDR3 covers 12 residues. CDR1 SGHDT and CDR2 YYEEEE come from the germline V gene.

CDR3 amino acids: CASSLKVDTQYF. In DNA, the CDR3 is TGTGCCAGCAGCTTAAAGGTGGATACGCAGTATTTT. The gene calls are TRBV11-3 and TRBJ2-3; D uncertain. The germline gives CDR1 SGHNT, CDR2 YENEEA. The CDR3 runs to 12 residues. Trimming left V 2 bases short and J 6 bases short, with 6 bases between. Variable domain in full (rest from reference TRBV11-3 and TRBJ2-3): EAGVVQSPRYKIIEKKQPVAFWCNPISGHNTLYWYLQNLGQGPELLIRYENEEAVDDSQLPKDRFSAERLKGVDSTLKIQPAELGDSAVYLCASSLKVDTQYFGPGTRLTVL.

The chain links TRBV5-1 to TRBJ1-3, with D possibly matching TRBD1 (6 bases). In germline, CDR1 is SGHRS, CDR2 YFSETQ. V was pared by 0 bases and J by 2 bases, with 9 bases between. CDR3 length: 15 residues. CDR3 residues: CASSLAGAAGNTIYF. The CDR3 DNA follows: TGCGCCAGCAGCTTGGCGGGGGCCGCTGGAAACACCATATATTTT. The full variable domain, with the rest looked up from reference TRBV5-1 and TRBJ1-3, is KAGVTQTPRYLIKTRGQQVTLSCSPISGHRSVSWYQQTPGQGLQFLFEYFSETQRNKGNFPGRFSGRQFSNSRSEMNVSTLELGDSALYLCASSLAGAAGNTIYFGEGSWLTVV.

CDR3 bases: TGTGCCACCAGTGAGAGCACAGATACGCAGTATTTT. It codes for CATSESTDTQYF. V and J are TRBV24-1 and TRBJ2-3; D gene ambiguous. CDR3 size: 12 residues. V was pared by 4 bases and J by 0 bases, with 1 base between. Germline CDR1 KGHDR, CDR2 SFDVKD.

The rearrangement uses TRBV7-9 and TRBJ1-6; tentative D call: TRBD1 (6 bases). The CDR3 spans 15 residues. The germline V gene has CDR1 SEHNR and CDR2 FQNEAQ (reference sequence). The V end lost 4 bases, the J end lost 9 bases, and 16 bases lay between the germline ends. The CDR3 DNA is TGTGCCAGCAGCTCCGCAACAGGGCTGAGTTCACCCCTCCACTTT. Its translation is CASSSATGLSSPLHF.